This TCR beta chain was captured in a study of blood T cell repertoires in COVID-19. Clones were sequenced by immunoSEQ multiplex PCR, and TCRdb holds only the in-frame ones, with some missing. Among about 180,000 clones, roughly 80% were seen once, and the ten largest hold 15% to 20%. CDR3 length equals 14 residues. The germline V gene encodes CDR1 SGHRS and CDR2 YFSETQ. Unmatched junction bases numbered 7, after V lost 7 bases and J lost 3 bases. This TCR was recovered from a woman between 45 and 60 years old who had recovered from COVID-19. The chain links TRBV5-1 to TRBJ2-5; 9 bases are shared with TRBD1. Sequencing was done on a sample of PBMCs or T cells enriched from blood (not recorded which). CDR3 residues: CASSAGQGEETQYF. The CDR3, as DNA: TGCGCCAGCTCGGCGGGACAGGGCGAAGAGACCCAGTACTTC.